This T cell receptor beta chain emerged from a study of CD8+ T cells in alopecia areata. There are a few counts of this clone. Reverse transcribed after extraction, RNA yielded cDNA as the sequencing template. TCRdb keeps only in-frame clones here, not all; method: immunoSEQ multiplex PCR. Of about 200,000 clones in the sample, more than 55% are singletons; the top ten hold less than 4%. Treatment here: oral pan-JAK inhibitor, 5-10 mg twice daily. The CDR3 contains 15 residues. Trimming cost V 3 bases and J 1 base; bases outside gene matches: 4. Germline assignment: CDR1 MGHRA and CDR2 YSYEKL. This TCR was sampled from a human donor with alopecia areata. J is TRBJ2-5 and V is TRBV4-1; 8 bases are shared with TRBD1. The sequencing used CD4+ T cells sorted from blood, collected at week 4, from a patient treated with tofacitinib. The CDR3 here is CASSQDRDLQETQYF. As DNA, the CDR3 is TGCGCCAGCAGCCAGGACAGGGATCTCCAAGAGACCCAGTACTTC.